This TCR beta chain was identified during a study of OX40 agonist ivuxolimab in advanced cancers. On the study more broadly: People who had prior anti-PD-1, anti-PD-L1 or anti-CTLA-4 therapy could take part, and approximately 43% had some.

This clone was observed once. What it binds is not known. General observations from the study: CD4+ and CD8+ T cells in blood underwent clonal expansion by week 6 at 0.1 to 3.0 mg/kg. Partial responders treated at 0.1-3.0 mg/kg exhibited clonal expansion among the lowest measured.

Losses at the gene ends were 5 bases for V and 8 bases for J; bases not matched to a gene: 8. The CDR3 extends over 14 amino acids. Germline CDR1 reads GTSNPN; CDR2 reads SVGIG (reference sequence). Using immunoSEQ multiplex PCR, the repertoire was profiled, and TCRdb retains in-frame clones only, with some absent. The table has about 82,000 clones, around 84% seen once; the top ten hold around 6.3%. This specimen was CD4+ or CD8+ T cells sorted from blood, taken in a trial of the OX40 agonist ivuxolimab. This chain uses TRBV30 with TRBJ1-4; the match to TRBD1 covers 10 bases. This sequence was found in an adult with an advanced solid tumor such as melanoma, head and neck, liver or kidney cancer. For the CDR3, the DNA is TGTGCCTGGTCGACAGGGGGCGCGAGAGAAAAACTGTTTTTT. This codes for CAWSTGGAREKLFF. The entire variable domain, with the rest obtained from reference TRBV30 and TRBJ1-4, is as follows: SQTIHQWPATLVQPVGSPLSLECTVEGTSNPNLYWYRQAAGRGLQLLFYSVGIGQISSEVPQNLSASRPQDRQFILSSKKLLLSDSGFYLCAWSTGGAREKLFFGSGTQLSVL.